This T cell receptor beta chain was identified during a study of identical twins. Overall study findings and caveats: Not following the same donors, the study drew its conclusions from cross-sectional statistical analysis. Whereas memory repertoires showed no such difference, abundant cord blood beta clonotypes carried fewer insertions.

This clonotype showed up many times. Its antigen is as yet unknown. Unique molecular identifiers were in the cDNA, with template-switch universal primer binding. TCRdb fed the 5' RACE reads into MiXCR, producing one record per CDR3 protein. The profile shows hundreds of thousands of distinct CDR3 sequences, roughly 8.6% of them singletons. Looked up from germline, CDR1 is SGHRS and CDR2 is YFSETQ. The CDR3 is 14 amino acids. Trimming removed 4 bases from V and 6 bases from J; junction bases left unmatched: 7. The same data also contributed to another study, on yellow fever vaccine responses in identical twins. As that study records: Reportedly, the T cell response mounted by twins to vaccine seemed partly convergent, partly personalized.

This TCR was recovered from a woman aged 18-29 years in good health. Sequenced material: memory (CD45RO+) T cells sorted from blood. V usage is TRBV5-1 and J usage is TRBJ2-4, with 7 bases aligning to TRBD2. DNA for the CDR3: TGCGCCAGCAGCGAAAACGGGGGGTCAAACATTCAGTACTTC. Translation: CASSENGGSNIQYF.